These T cell receptor beta chains were read from a single sample in a study of a mutant IDH1 vaccine in newly diagnosed glioma. Clones were sequenced by immunoSEQ multiplex PCR, and TCRdb holds only the in-frame ones, with some missing. Of some 42,000 clones listed, 70% to 90% were seen once; the top ten hold over 1.5%. Which antigens these TCRs recognize remains unknown. Sequencing was performed on PBMCs, taken from a glioma patient whose treatment included an IDH1 peptide vaccine. The receptors were gathered from a man in his forties or fifties with glioma. CDR3s leave out the opening cysteine and the closing phenylalanine or tryptophan. Fields, in order: clone size, J gene, V gene, CDR3 protein. Some rows mark clone size as missing; the rest say once, few, many or name a class of expanded clone.

size: .
J: TRBJ2-1
V: TRBV5-1
CDR3: ASSLGDLPRGEQF

size: .
J: TRBJ2-1
V: TRBV5-1
CDR3: ASSRTGTGGNNEQF

size: .
J: TRBJ2-7
V: TRBV25-1
CDR3: ASSDRGGEQY

size: .
J: TRBJ2-3
V: TRBV5-4
CDR3: ASSRSGRSTDTQY

size: .
J: TRBJ2-6
V: TRBV2
CDR3: ASSERQRDYSGANVLT

size: .
J: TRBJ2-5
V: TRBV7-2
CDR3: ASSEVVALTQY

size: .
J: TRBJ1-3
V: TRBV19
CDR3: ASNPTGARRNTIY

size: .
J: TRBJ2-7
V: TRBV28
CDR3: ASSSPGLAGGYEQY

size: .
J: TRBJ2-3
V: TRBV7-2
CDR3: ASSLAYTQY

size: once
J: TRBJ1-2
V: TRBV19
CDR3: ASSIGDGTPRSGYT

size: .
J: TRBJ2-3
V: TRBV5-1
CDR3: ASSLAGVLGDTQY

size: .
J: TRBJ2-1
V: TRBV5-1
CDR3: ASSLDSYNEQF

size: .
J: TRBJ2-7
V: TRBV5-1
CDR3: ASSPTVAGSYEQY

size: .
J: TRBJ2-3
V: TRBV5-6
CDR3: ASSLWASTDTQY

size: .
J: TRBJ2-4
V: TRBV9
CDR3: ASSALGGFETKNIQY

size: .
J: TRBJ1-5
V: TRBV27
CDR3: ASSFWIRIDSNQPQH

size: few
J: TRBJ1-1
V: TRBV29-1
CDR3: SVVVGRIEAF

size: few
J: TRBJ1-5
V: TRBV2
CDR3: ASRRTGGINQPQH

size: once
J: TRBJ2-5
V: TRBV2
CDR3: ASSGQGLRETQY

size: .
J: TRBJ1-2
V: TRBV27
CDR3: ASSPQDNYGYT

size: .
J: TRBJ2-7
V: TRBV11-2
CDR3: ASSLDHLLGGRGYEQY

size: once
J: TRBJ2-2
V: TRBV11-2
CDR3: ASSLGRTSGRVSAGELF

size: once
J: TRBJ2-7
V: TRBV19
CDR3: ASSIVRGTYEQY

size: .
J: TRBJ2-7
V: TRBV7-8
CDR3: ASSPPGTIYEQY

size: .
J: TRBJ2-3
V: TRBV7-3
CDR3: ASSTPGGSDTQY

size: .
J: TRBJ1-5
V: TRBV9
CDR3: ASSPSGDDSNQPQH

size: .
J: TRBJ2-1
V: TRBV14
CDR3: ASSQGGLAGNHEQF

size: few
J: TRBJ2-7
V: TRBV6-1
CDR3: ASSNVAGGPYEQY

size: .
J: TRBJ2-1
V: TRBV5-1
CDR3: ASSVGLAGDNEQF

size: .
J: TRBJ1-5
V: TRBV27
CDR3: ASSPRGTQLNQPQH

size: .
J: TRBJ2-2
V: TRBV12-5
CDR3: ASGLVRLLTGELF

size: once
J: TRBJ1-2
V: TRBV18
CDR3: ASSPLGQPRYT

size: .
J: TRBJ1-2
V: TRBV19
CDR3: ASSIGLGGNYGYT

size: once
J: TRBJ1-1
V: TRBV5-1
CDR3: ASSLVGPRTEAF

size: once
J: TRBJ1-2
V: TRBV19
CDR3: ASRIDRDLYGYT

size: .
J: TRBJ2-4
V: TRBV15
CDR3: ATSRDGSGQNIQY

size: .
J: TRBJ2-1
V: TRBV4-2
CDR3: ASSPGANEQF

size: .
J: TRBJ2-5
V: TRBV7-7
CDR3: ASSPLQGAGETQY

size: .
J: TRBJ2-7
V: TRBV7-8
CDR3: ASSQIGWVEYEQY

size: .
J: TRBJ2-5
V: TRBV7-2
CDR3: ASSLRGETQY

size: once
J: TRBJ1-2
V: TRBV4-2
CDR3: ASSQGGEGNGYT

size: .
J: TRBJ2-3
V: TRBV28
CDR3: ASSSLPDTQY

size: .
J: TRBJ2-7
V: TRBV2
CDR3: ASSEGLVFYEQY

size: .
J: TRBJ1-5
V: TRBV5-4
CDR3: ASSEGQGPYQPQH

size: .
J: TRBJ2-7
V: TRBV4-1
CDR3: ASSQGTESSYEQY

size: .
J: TRBJ2-1
V: TRBV5-6
CDR3: ASRDGLASYNEQF

size: .
J: TRBJ1-1
V: TRBV25-1
CDR3: ASSEKGRGRMNTEAF

size: .
J: TRBJ1-1
V: TRBV18
CDR3: ASSPVQGGGDTEAF

size: .
J: TRBJ2-2
V: TRBV7-6
CDR3: ASSRGQGGTGELF

size: .
J: TRBJ2-6
V: TRBV5-1
CDR3: ASSLAHYSGANVLT

size: .
J: TRBJ2-7
V: TRBV5-1
CDR3: ASSLGYEQY